Listed below are T cell receptor beta chains from one sample, sequenced in a study of T cells in Graves' hyperthyroidism and ophthalmopathy. TCRdb reprocessed the multiplex PCR reads via MiXCR and lists one record per CDR3 protein. The sample shows around 610,000 distinct CDR3 sequences, roughly 15% of them seen only once. Specimen: blood. Receptors were obtained from a woman aged 40 to 50 with Graves' ophthalmopathy. The CDR3 runs from the conserved cysteine through the conserved F or W. D genes are given only for firm matches. Rows may omit the clone size; those that give it use once, few, many or a size class.

D	size	V	J	DNA	CDR3
.	many	TRBV12-3/TRBV12-4	TRBJ2-2	TGTGCCAGCAGTTACGGGACTTTGAACACCGGGGAGCTGTTTTTT	CASSYGTLNTGELFF
TRBD1	once	TRBV7-2	TRBJ2-5	TGTGCCAGCAGCTTTGACAGGGAAGCAGAGACCCAGTACTTC	CASSFDREAETQYF
TRBD2	.	TRBV11-1	TRBJ2-2	TGTGCCAGCACCTCGACTAGCCTGGCCATCACCGGGGAGCTGTTTTTT	CASTSTSLAITGELFF
.	many	TRBV6-1	TRBJ1-5	TGTGCCAGCAGTGAAAGACCACTCGGTAATCAGCCCCAGCATTTT	CASSERPLGNQPQHF
.	many	TRBV27	TRBJ2-1	TGTGCCAGCAGTCCTCCAGGCGGGCCCTACAATGAGCAGTTCTTC	CASSPPGGPYNEQFF
TRBD1	.	TRBV7-9	TRBJ2-5	TGTGCCAGCAGCCTCGGGGTGGGACAGGGTTACGAGACCCAGTACTTC	CASSLGVGQGYETQYF
.	many	TRBV11-2	TRBJ2-7	TGTGCCAGCAGTTTGGACTATGGCTCAGAGGAGCAGTACTTC	CASSLDYGSEEQYF
.	many	TRBV11-2	TRBJ2-5	TGTGCCAGCAGCCCGAGTGATCGTGAAGAGACCCAGTACTTC	CASSPSDREETQYF
TRBD1	many	TRBV15	TRBJ1-1	TGTGCCACCAGCAGGGGACAGATGAACACTGAAGCTTTCTTT	CATSRGQMNTEAFF
TRBD1	few	TRBV6-5	TRBJ2-7	TGTGCCAGCAGTTATACGGCAGGGGGTACCTACGAGCAGTACTTC	CASSYTAGGTYEQYF
.	few	TRBV7-7	TRBJ2-5	TGTGCTAGCAGCTCCCGGGGCTTGGGCCAAGAGACCCAGTACTTC	CASSSRGLGQETQYF
.	many	TRBV11-2	TRBJ2-7	TGTGCCAGCAGCCTAACCACAACCCGGGACTTCTCCTACGAGCAGTACTTC	CASSLTTTRDFSYEQYF
.	many	TRBV27	TRBJ1-2	TGTGCCAGCAGAGCAGGGTCCCACTATGGCTACACCTTC	CASRAGSHYGYTF
.	.	TRBV19	TRBJ1-1	TGTGCCAGTACCGGGGCAGGGTTTTGGAACACTGAAGCTTTCTTT	CASTGAGFWNTEAFF
.	many	TRBV6-5	TRBJ2-7	TGTGCCAGCAGTTACCGGCGAGGGAGTGGGTACGAGCAGTACTTC	CASSYRRGSGYEQYF
TRBD2	.	TRBV28	TRBJ2-7	TGTGCCAGCAGTCCCCCGTCTAGCGGGAGGTCCTCCTACGAGCAGTACTTC	CASSPPSSGRSSYEQYF
TRBD2	many	TRBV12-3/TRBV12-4	TRBJ2-7	TGTGCCAGCAGTTTACTAGCGGGAGCTGCCGAGCAGTACTTC	CASSLLAGAAEQYF
.	once	TRBV5-1	TRBJ2-5	TGCGCCAGCAGCTTTCGTAACAGGGTGGAGACCCAGTACTTC	CASSFRNRVETQYF
.	many	TRBV6-2/TRBV6-3	TRBJ2-7	TGTGCCAGCCGGAATCCGGGAGACGAGCAGTACTTC	CASRNPGDEQYF
TRBD2	many	TRBV10-2	TRBJ2-7	TGCGCCAGCAGCCTAGCGGGAGGGCCATCGGGGGAGCAGTACTTC	CASSLAGGPSGEQYF
.	many	TRBV29-1	TRBJ1-1	TGCAGCGGAGAGTCCCCGCCAGGGCGGGACACTGAAGCTTTCTTT	CSGESPPGRDTEAFF
TRBD1	many	TRBV29-1	TRBJ2-7	TGCAGCGTGGAAGGCCTCATACCGGGACAGGGGGCGAAGACCTACGAGCAGTACTTC	CSVEGLIPGQGAKTYEQYF